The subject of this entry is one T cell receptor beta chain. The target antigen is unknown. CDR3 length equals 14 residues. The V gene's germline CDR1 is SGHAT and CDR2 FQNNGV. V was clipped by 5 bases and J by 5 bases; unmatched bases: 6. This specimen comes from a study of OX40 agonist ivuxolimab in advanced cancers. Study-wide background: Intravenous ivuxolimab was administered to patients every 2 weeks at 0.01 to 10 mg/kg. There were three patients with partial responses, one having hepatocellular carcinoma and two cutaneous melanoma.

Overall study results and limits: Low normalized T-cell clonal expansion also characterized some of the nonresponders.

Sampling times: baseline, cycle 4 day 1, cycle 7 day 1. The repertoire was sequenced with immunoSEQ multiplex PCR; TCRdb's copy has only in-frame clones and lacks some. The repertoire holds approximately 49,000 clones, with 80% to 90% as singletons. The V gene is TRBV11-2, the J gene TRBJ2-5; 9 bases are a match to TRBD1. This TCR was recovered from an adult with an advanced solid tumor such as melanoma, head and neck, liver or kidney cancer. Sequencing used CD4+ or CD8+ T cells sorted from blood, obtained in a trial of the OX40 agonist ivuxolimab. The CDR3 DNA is TGTGCCAGCAGCCACCGGGACAGGGTGGAGACCCAGTACTTC. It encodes CASSHRDRVETQYF.